This entry lists 3 T cell receptor beta chains sequenced from one sample in a study of OX40 agonist ivuxolimab in advanced cancers. Assay used: immunoSEQ multiplex PCR; TCRdb lists only in-frame clones, some missing. Of tens of thousands of clones in the sample, nearly 90% were seen once. Sequencing was performed on CD4+ or CD8+ T cells sorted from blood, taken in a trial of the OX40 agonist ivuxolimab. The origin of the receptors is an adult with an advanced solid tumor such as melanoma, head and neck, liver or kidney cancer.

This clone was recorded a few times. Here the CDR3 DNA reads TGTGCCAGCAGTTCCCGGGAGAATTCACCCCTCCACTTT. It yields the protein CASSSRENSPLHF. The chain uses TRBV27 and TRBJ1-6; no clear D gene. The CDR3 loop spans 13 amino acids. Between the trimmed V and J ends, which lost 4 bases and 7 bases, there was a span of 8 bases. Germline V lookup: CDR1 MNHEY, CDR2 SMNVEV (reference sequence).

Written as DNA, the CDR3 is TGCAGCGTTTCAAACAGGGGAACCGGGGAGCTGTTTTTT. Its translation: CSVSNRGTGELFF. The chain recombines TRBV29-1 with TRBJ2-2; 7 nucleotides align to TRBD1. The CDR3 runs 13 residues. The germline CDR1 and CDR2 sequences are SQVTM and ANQGSEA. Germline trimming cut 5 bases from V and 5 bases from J; bases unmatched to any gene: 5.

The V call is TRBV6-1, the J call TRBJ1-6, with D unclear. Between the trimmed V and J ends, which lost 0 bases and 7 bases, there was a span of 19 bases. The V gene's germline CDR1 is MNHNS and CDR2 SASEGT. This CDR3 contains 18 residues. CDR3 nucleotide sequence: TGTGCCAGCAGTGAAGCGCCGCGACAAGCCTCCCCAAATTCACCCCTCCACTTT. It specifies CASSEAPRQASPNSPLHF.